The present entry profiles one T cell receptor (beta chain) with its context. The target of this receptor is not known. One base away there is no much larger clone; base qualities are not given. These data are taken from a study of cytomegalovirus exposure and HLA in healthy donors (dated 2017 in TCRdb). The study in broad terms: According to an earlier analysis of around 600 of the donors, roughly 180 million T cells yielded 95 million to 140 million unique TCR beta sequences and 276 Gb of sequence data. Approximately 310 gigabases of sequencing data and roughly 90 million unique TCR sequences were included in an early release covering several hundred HLA-typed donors. The genetic ancestry cluster associated with self-reported Caucasian donors included 81% of the 398 genotyped donors. The study aimed to test whether cataloging public T cell receptors could reveal signatures of past pathogen exposure. The T cell repertoires of about 700 subjects were profiled by immunosequencing and related to cytomegalovirus serostatus. Along with the approximately 620-subject first cohort, a separate validation cohort of roughly 110 different subjects was used. High-throughput TCR immunosequencing, statistical association of individual TCRs with disease status, and machine learning were combined to predict cytomegalovirus infection status. In a later analysis, previously published TCR beta repertoires from about 640 donors were re-analyzed and high-resolution HLA genotyping was added so that TCR occurrence patterns could be studied. Rather than using new phenotypic data, the later analysis identified candidate immune exposures from TCR beta sequences and from how often those sequences occurred across donors. An earlier analysis of 500 to 650 of the donors applied high-throughput TCR beta sequencing to assess whether each TCR beta V gene segment acted as functional or pseudogenic. Donor age, sex, ethnicity and CMV serostatus were collected together with the repertoire data. A later genetic analysis took genome-wide SNP genotypes for about 65% of the 666 donors and used that subset as a discovery cohort. Every repertoire in the discovery cohort had been generated on one and the same sequencing platform. Both class I and class II loci were covered by HLA typing, at four-digit resolution. The number of donors typed differed by locus, with roughly 620-630 for A, B, C, DRB1 and DQB1, around 560 for DQA1, approximately 580 for DPA1, and under 490 for DPB1. A few DR-DQ haplotypes were treated as single units for association and clustering because of strong linkage in the cohort. Among some 410 genotyped donors of the cohort, an average of approximately 240,000 unique TCR beta nucleotide sequences was sequenced per donor, of which 15% to 20% were non-productive. The paper as a whole reports these results and caveats: When HLA alleles, especially DR and DQ, strongly co-occurred, attributing TCR associations to individual alleles was difficult. Because HLA typing was unavailable for some donors at each locus, only the typed subset was used in association tests. The authors suggested that the approach could potentially be extended to other disease states and immunological phenotypes. Most CMV-associated TCR beta chains appeared to be HLA-restricted in a later analysis, and the HLA associations seemed to be driven largely by CMV exposure. Most TCR sequences were seen in very few donors, while some public TCRs were found in many individuals. In a later analysis, HLA-associated TCR beta chains were found to be more clonally expanded and to have lower generation probabilities than equally common non-associated chains. An earlier analysis of around 540 of the donors showed that most TCR beta V segments appeared in productive rearrangements either about 87% or about 30% of the time, which broadly matched IMGT annotations. The classifier was reported to diagnose cytomegalovirus status with high specificity and sensitivity in both the original and validation cohorts. CMV serostatus was the only immune exposure information available for the cohort. A later genetic analysis reported fewer N-insertions in productive TCRs among donors in an Asian-associated ancestry cluster than the 666-donor mean. A later analysis reported that several top co-occurrence clusters appeared linked to parvovirus B19, influenza, CMV and Epstein-Barr virus. Roughly uniform sequencing depth across donors was assumed in presence/absence analyses, although this assumption may not hold. The 87-base-pair reads could not distinguish some IMGT-functional V segments, including TRBV6-2 and TRBV6-3, so those segments were excluded. A later analysis associated 16,951 TCR beta sequences with specific HLA alleles at a false discovery rate of 0.05. Correlated functional status among segregating V segments might be attributable to linkage disequilibrium, but an unknown experimental factor could not be ruled out. In this cohort, only TCR beta chains were sequenced, and detectable features were limited by the absence of alpha or paired-chain data. A cluster of highly shared sequence variants was judged likely to be a technical artifact of the sequencing pipeline. A few of the identified cytomegalovirus-associated TCR beta chains were confirmed in vitro to be specific for cytomegalovirus antigens. A further reported finding was that TCR beta sequences accurately predicted the HLA-A and HLA-B alleles for most subjects in the first cohort. In a later genetic analysis, a missense DCLRE1C variant was associated with V-gene and J-gene trimming of TCR beta chains, and the association was replicated in an independent cohort. Over 15 rarely observed V segments, including chromosome 9 orphons, were excluded from the earlier analysis of almost 600 of the donors because counts were too low. The study gave a list of some 150 TCR beta chains associated with cytomegalovirus. A later analysis found that TCR association rates varied across HLA loci, with DRB1 alleles showing the most associated TCRs and HLA-C alleles the fewest.

Library creation used the immunoSEQ multiplex PCR assay. For the multiplex PCR, a mixture combining 60 forward primers for TCR Vbeta segments and 13 reverse primers for TCR Jbeta segments was used. Amplification of the CDR3 region of rearranged TCR beta genes was performed with a multiplex PCR assay on genomic DNA. Amplified TCR beta libraries were sequenced as 87-base-pair reads on the Illumina HiSeq System. The authors' pipeline ran thus. In a later analysis, tens of millions of unique TCR beta chains were counted across the roughly 670 repertoires, and roughly 11 million of these chains were shared by at least two donors. Raw reads were error-corrected and collapsed into unique sequences by a nearest-neighbor algorithm in which closely related sequences were merged to remove PCR and sequencing errors. To assign V, D and J gene segments, CDR3 sequences were aligned to IMGT reference sequences. For a sequence to be retained, a match of at least six nucleotides was required to both a V gene segment and a J gene segment. A rearrangement was called productive if the CDR3 had no stop codons and remained in frame with V and J, and every other rearrangement was called non-productive. Following IMGT convention, CDR3 was defined as the stretch from the second conserved V-encoded cysteine to the conserved J-encoded phenylalanine. The earlier analysis of about 610 of the donors excluded sequences that lacked an unambiguous match to a single V gene segment. In an earlier analysis of 587 of the donors, a V segment was called functional when productive rearrangements were above 56.7%, and segregating when the standard deviation between donors exceeded 5%. To diagnose cytomegalovirus status from the catalog of TCR beta chain sequences, a statistical classification framework was built. In a later analysis, TCR nucleotide sequences were compared against IMGT/GENE-DB human TR gene sequences so that V and J genes could be assigned. A later analysis assigned CDR3 sequences and most-parsimonious VDJ recombination scenarios with the TCRdist pipeline. A later analysis defined each TCR beta chain by its CDR3 amino acid sequence plus V-gene family, and excluded reads lacking a unique V-gene family. To address suspected cross-contamination and a sequencing artifact, a later analysis removed 592 highly shared, low-generation-probability nucleotide sequences. A later analysis calculated a clonal expansion index for each public chain from normalized within-repertoire ranks of inferred template counts. In a later analysis, generation probabilities were computed with a VDJ recombination model fitted to out-of-frame rearrangements, and the resulting probabilities were checked against IGoR. In a later analysis, hypergeometric tests were used to score TCR-TCR, TCR-HLA and TCR-CMV co-occurrence, with a repertoire-size bias correction applied to TCR pairs. In a later analysis, false discovery rates were estimated by permuting HLA or CMV assignments 20 times. A later analysis grouped co-occurring TCRs with DBSCAN, adding TCRdist sequence similarity when clustering within HLA-allele-positive subsets. Repertoires with fewer than 30,000 or more than 120,000 public chains, plus five repertoires with anomalous nucleotide sharing, were excluded from co-occurrence clustering. The source is immuneACCESS, and TCRdb retained only in-frame sequences with V and J called. Part of the clones is not carried over; for the studies checked, unresolved V genes explain less than half of this, and the remainder is unexplained. V and J calls and clone size are as listed in that table; D and trimming were resolved from the DNA. The sample table records some 140,000 clones; around 70% of these occur just once. Together, the top ten hold around 2.9% of the sample.

CDR1 and CDR2 are read off the germline V gene (reference sequence) as SGHNT and YYREEE. The CDR3, from cysteine to phenylalanine, totals 14 residues. Only CDR3 DNA is held: 42 bases, read in frame from base 1. The germline ends are 10 bases apart after V is trimmed by 4 bases and J by 0 bases. The cohort consisted of hundreds of healthy bone marrow donors. At the time of sampling, all cohort members were nominally healthy, though unrecorded immune exposures were likely present. The donor was CMV seronegative and belonged to the group of under 400 seronegative cohort members. A peripheral blood sample was collected from each donor, and TCR beta sequencing was performed on peripheral blood mononuclear cells. Genomic DNA extraction from the blood cell samples was performed with the Qiagen DNeasy Blood Extraction Kit.

Sequenced: PBMCs. The chain employs TRBV5-4 and TRBJ1-1, and the D gene may be TRBD1, 6 bases matching. This sequence was found in a man younger than 40 in good health and CMV-seronegative. The CDR3 protein: CASSTDSLNTEAFF. The bases read TGTGCCAGCAGCACGGACAGCCTGAACACTGAAGCTTTCTTT.